This record covers a single T cell receptor (beta chain). Its antigen is undetermined. The entry originates in a study of cytomegalovirus exposure and HLA in healthy donors. The PCR contained 60 Vbeta and 13 Jbeta primers. The data were produced by immunoSEQ multiplex PCR, yet TCRdb's version contains in-frame clones alone and is incomplete. The table shows some 160,000 clones, with roughly three quarters occurring only once. General observations from the study: Testing in vitro showed a few CMV-associated chains specific for CMV antigens.

The length of the CDR3 is 14 residues. V was shortened by 0 bases and J by 0 bases, with 6 bases between the two germline ends. Germline V lookup: CDR1 SGHRS, CDR2 YFSETQ. This receptor was obtained from a woman aged 40-49 years in good health and CMV-seronegative. Sequencing input: PBMCs. V usage is TRBV5-1 and J usage is TRBJ1-2; D is unclear. CDR3 sequence reads: CASSLETPNYGYTF. CDR3 bases: TGCGCCAGCAGCTTGGAAACACCTAACTATGGCTACACCTTC.